This TCR beta chain appears in the sequencing data of a study of technical replicates of blood from a few donors. Looked up from germline, CDR1 is MNHEY and CDR2 is SVGAGI. This CDR3 has 15 amino acids. Trimming cost V 5 bases and J 0 bases, with 11 bases left between them. Only in-frame clones appear in the TCRdb table, and some are missing; sequencing was by immunoSEQ multiplex PCR. In the table there are about 100,000 clones, roughly 95% of which are singletons. Input material: T cells isolated from PBMCs. The receptor's source is a human donor in good health. V is TRBV6-5 and J is TRBJ2-4; TRBD1 is a possible D gene (5 bases). CDR3: CASSNRPLAKNIQYF. DNA for the CDR3: TGTGCCAGCAGTAACAGGCCCCTAGCCAAAAACATTCAGTACTTC.